This entry is about one T cell receptor beta chain. These data originate in a study of T cell repertoires in cytomegalovirus infection. TCRdb itself ran the reads through MiXCR, one entry per CDR3 protein. The table shows approximately 550,000 distinct CDR3 sequences, with 15% to 20% occurring only once. The sample consisted of CD8+ T cells from PBMCs. This receptor was obtained from a human donor in good health (CMV status not recorded). Some clones in this sample may be carry-over from other donors' samples.

Written as DNA, the CDR3 is TGTGCCAGCAGCAGGACAGGGCGTAAGGAGACCCAGTACTTC. Residues: CASSRTGRKETQYF. This rearrangement joins TRBV12-3 or TRBV12-4 to TRBJ2-5; 8 bases line up with TRBD1. After removal of 6 bases from V and 5 bases from J, the junction contained 8 bases not matched to a gene. The CDR3 totals 14 residues.